Listed below are T cell receptor beta chains from one sample, sequenced in a study of breast tumors, draining lymph nodes, adjacent tissues. TCRdb redid the calling of the multiplex PCR reads with MiXCR, one entry per CDR3 protein. The repertoire holds more than 200,000 distinct CDR3 sequences, with roughly 32% as singletons. Sample: axillary lymph node tissue. These receptors all stem from a female donor with breast cancer. Some clones in this sample may be carry-over from other donors' samples. Each CDR3 is given with its conserved first and last residue. Fields, in order: J gene, clone size, D gene, V gene, CDR3 protein, CDR3 DNA. The D gene is left open where the match is weak. Only part of the rows carry a size: once, few, many, or a class if the clone is expanded.

j_gene: TRBJ2-1; abundance: many; d_gene: TRBD2; v_gene: TRBV24-1; CDR3aa: CATSDRSGTSSYNEQFF; CDR3nt: TGTGCCACCAGTGACCGTAGCGGGACGAGCTCCTACAATGAGCAGTTCTTC
j_gene: TRBJ1-4; abundance: many; d_gene: TRBD1; v_gene: TRBV19; CDR3aa: CASSDTGGGYEKLFF; CDR3nt: TGTGCCAGTAGTGATACAGGGGGCGGGTATGAAAAACTGTTTTTT
j_gene: TRBJ1-4; abundance: once; d_gene: TRBD1; v_gene: TRBV29-1; CDR3aa: CSVLPTGGAGKLFF; CDR3nt: TGCAGCGTGCTCCCGACAGGGGGCGCGGGAAAACTGTTTTTT
j_gene: TRBJ2-3; abundance: few; d_gene: NA; v_gene: TRBV5-8; CDR3aa: CASSLFGTDTQYF; CDR3nt: TGTGCCAGCAGCTTGTTTGGCACAGATACGCAGTATTTT
j_gene: TRBJ2-1; abundance: many; d_gene: TRBD2; v_gene: TRBV20-1; CDR3aa: CSASGTSGSGMEQFF; CDR3nt: TGCAGTGCTAGTGGTACTAGCGGGAGTGGGATGGAGCAGTTCTTC
j_gene: TRBJ2-7; abundance: many; d_gene: TRBD2; v_gene: TRBV11-2; CDR3aa: CASSYSGSEQYF; CDR3nt: TGTGCCAGCAGTTATAGCGGGAGTGAGCAGTACTTC
j_gene: TRBJ2-3; abundance: NA; d_gene: NA; v_gene: TRBV20-1; CDR3aa: CSAGTDTQYF; CDR3nt: TGCAGTGCTGGGACAGATACGCAGTATTTT
j_gene: TRBJ2-1; abundance: many; d_gene: NA; v_gene: TRBV10-2; CDR3aa: CASSEGGVARRNEQFF; CDR3nt: TGCGCCAGCAGTGAGGGGGGAGTAGCTAGGAGGAATGAGCAGTTCTTC
j_gene: TRBJ2-6; abundance: many; d_gene: TRBD2; v_gene: TRBV12-3/TRBV12-4; CDR3aa: CASSFTSGLSGANVLTF; CDR3nt: TGTGCCAGCAGTTTTACTAGCGGCCTCTCTGGGGCCAACGTCCTGACTTTC
j_gene: TRBJ2-2; abundance: many; d_gene: NA; v_gene: TRBV7-2; CDR3aa: CASSPQGPTGELFF; CDR3nt: TGTGCCAGCAGTCCACAGGGCCCCACCGGGGAGCTGTTTTTT
j_gene: TRBJ1-3; abundance: NA; d_gene: NA; v_gene: TRBV20-1; CDR3aa: CSARSNLGSGNTIYF; CDR3nt: TGCAGTGCCCGTTCAAACTTGGGGTCTGGAAACACCATATATTTT
j_gene: TRBJ1-1; abundance: NA; d_gene: NA; v_gene: TRBV7-3; CDR3aa: CASSPTQTEAFF; CDR3nt: TGTGCCAGCAGCCCCACCCAAACTGAAGCTTTCTTT
j_gene: TRBJ2-3; abundance: many; d_gene: TRBD1; v_gene: TRBV6-5; CDR3aa: CASSYGTGTDTQYF; CDR3nt: TGTGCCAGCAGTTACGGGACAGGGACAGATACGCAGTATTTT
j_gene: TRBJ1-6; abundance: NA; d_gene: NA; v_gene: TRBV7-9; CDR3aa: CASSLTTGNSPLHF; CDR3nt: TGTGCCAGCAGCTTAACGACAGGAAATTCACCCCTTCACTTT
j_gene: TRBJ2-5; abundance: many; d_gene: NA; v_gene: TRBV5-1; CDR3aa: CASSWGTVETQYF; CDR3nt: TGCGCCAGCAGCTGGGGGACTGTGGAGACCCAGTACTTC
j_gene: TRBJ2-5; abundance: many; d_gene: NA; v_gene: TRBV4-1; CDR3aa: CASSQTGQKTQYF; CDR3nt: TGCGCCAGCAGCCAAACAGGTCAAAAGACCCAGTACTTC
j_gene: TRBJ2-1; abundance: many; d_gene: NA; v_gene: TRBV7-2; CDR3aa: CASSLNGLSSYNEQFF; CDR3nt: TGTGCCAGCAGCTTAAACGGCCTAAGCTCCTACAATGAGCAGTTCTTC
j_gene: TRBJ2-7; abundance: many; d_gene: TRBD2; v_gene: TRBV3-1; CDR3aa: CASSQPSGRIHEQYF; CDR3nt: TGTGCCAGCAGCCAGCCTAGCGGGAGGATCCACGAGCAGTACTTC
j_gene: TRBJ2-7; abundance: many; d_gene: TRBD1; v_gene: TRBV5-4; CDR3aa: CASSLEGTGNEQYF; CDR3nt: TGTGCCAGCAGCTTGGAAGGGACAGGGAACGAGCAGTACTTC
j_gene: TRBJ2-7; abundance: many; d_gene: TRBD1; v_gene: TRBV7-6; CDR3aa: CASSVTGSHEQYF; CDR3nt: TGTGCCAGCTCCGTGACAGGGTCCCACGAGCAGTACTTC
j_gene: TRBJ1-5; abundance: many; d_gene: NA; v_gene: TRBV20-1; CDR3aa: CSAQSAEEGGQPQHF; CDR3nt: TGCAGTGCACAATCCGCGGAAGAGGGCGGTCAGCCCCAGCATTTT
j_gene: TRBJ2-3; abundance: many; d_gene: NA; v_gene: TRBV13; CDR3aa: CASSSRGSTDTQYF; CDR3nt: TGTGCCAGCAGCTCTAGGGGTTCCACAGATACGCAGTATTTT
j_gene: TRBJ2-3; abundance: many; d_gene: NA; v_gene: TRBV10-1; CDR3aa: CASRDPYTDTQYF; CDR3nt: TGCGCCAGCCGGGACCCTTACACAGATACGCAGTATTTT
j_gene: TRBJ2-7; abundance: medium-sized; d_gene: NA; v_gene: TRBV7-9; CDR3aa: CASSSGGQKTYEQYF; CDR3nt: TGTGCCAGCAGCTCAGGGGGGCAGAAGACCTACGAGCAGTACTTC
j_gene: TRBJ1-4; abundance: NA; d_gene: NA; v_gene: TRBV30; CDR3aa: CASQYGSEKLFF; CDR3nt: TGTGCCTCACAGTATGGAAGCGAAAAACTGTTTTTT
j_gene: TRBJ2-7; abundance: many; d_gene: TRBD2; v_gene: TRBV6-5; CDR3aa: CASTRAGTSADEQYF; CDR3nt: TGTGCCAGCACGAGGGCCGGGACTAGCGCGGACGAGCAGTACTTC
j_gene: TRBJ1-6; abundance: NA; d_gene: NA; v_gene: TRBV7-9; CDR3aa: CASSFGPDTRISPLHF; CDR3nt: TGTGCCAGCAGCTTTGGTCCAGACACCCGAATTTCACCCCTCCACTTT
j_gene: TRBJ2-6; abundance: many; d_gene: NA; v_gene: TRBV6-1; CDR3aa: CASSVVNSYSGANVLTF; CDR3nt: TGTGCCAGCAGTGTGGTGAATTCCTACTCTGGGGCCAACGTCCTGACTTTC
j_gene: TRBJ2-3; abundance: many; d_gene: TRBD2; v_gene: TRBV10-3; CDR3aa: CAISESAGEVADTQYF; CDR3nt: TGTGCCATCAGTGAGTCGGCGGGAGAAGTCGCAGATACGCAGTATTTT
j_gene: TRBJ1-4; abundance: few; d_gene: NA; v_gene: TRBV6-1; CDR3aa: CASSEASRTDGEKLFF; CDR3nt: TGTGCCAGCAGTGAAGCGAGCAGAACAGACGGTGAAAAACTGTTTTTT
j_gene: TRBJ2-2; abundance: many; d_gene: NA; v_gene: TRBV5-1; CDR3aa: CASSSEGTLITGELFF; CDR3nt: TGCGCCAGCAGCTCCGAAGGGACCCTTATCACCGGGGAGCTGTTTTTT
j_gene: TRBJ2-5; abundance: NA; d_gene: NA; v_gene: TRBV19; CDR3aa: CASRTGTYTQETQYF; CDR3nt: TGTGCCAGTAGAACCGGGACTTACACCCAAGAGACCCAGTACTTC
j_gene: TRBJ2-3; abundance: many; d_gene: TRBD2; v_gene: TRBV7-9; CDR3aa: CASSFYSGGRARTDTQYF; CDR3nt: TGTGCCAGCAGCTTTTATTCTGGCGGGAGGGCCCGGACAGATACGCAGTATTTT
j_gene: TRBJ2-7; abundance: many; d_gene: NA; v_gene: TRBV4-3; CDR3aa: CASSQETGGGSFWEQYF; CDR3nt: TGCGCCAGCAGCCAAGAGACTGGCGGAGGTTCCTTTTGGGAGCAGTACTTC
j_gene: TRBJ2-1; abundance: NA; d_gene: TRBD2; v_gene: TRBV5-1; CDR3aa: CASASGRANEQFF; CDR3nt: TGCGCCAGCGCTAGCGGGAGGGCCAATGAGCAGTTCTTC
j_gene: TRBJ1-6; abundance: NA; d_gene: NA; v_gene: TRBV20-1; CDR3aa: CSAIRDGLLSYNSPLHF; CDR3nt: TGCAGTGCTATCCGGGACGGACTTCTTTCCTATAATTCACCCCTCCACTTT
j_gene: TRBJ1-2; abundance: many; d_gene: NA; v_gene: TRBV4-1; CDR3aa: CASSLDMYYGYTF; CDR3nt: TGCGCCAGCAGCCTGGACATGTACTATGGCTACACCTTC
j_gene: TRBJ1-5; abundance: many; d_gene: NA; v_gene: TRBV11-2; CDR3aa: CASSLFRYASGGYSNQPQHF; CDR3nt: TGTGCCAGCAGCTTATTTCGGTACGCCTCGGGGGGGTATAGCAATCAGCCCCAGCATTTT
j_gene: TRBJ2-3; abundance: many; d_gene: TRBD2; v_gene: TRBV2; CDR3aa: CASGRALAGGTDTQYF; CDR3nt: TGTGCCAGCGGGAGGGCGCTAGCGGGTGGCACAGATACGCAGTATTTT
j_gene: TRBJ1-4; abundance: many; d_gene: TRBD1; v_gene: TRBV2; CDR3aa: CASSQGRGTALNEKLFF; CDR3nt: TGTGCCAGCAGTCAAGGTCGGGGGACAGCGCTTAATGAAAAACTGTTTTTT
j_gene: TRBJ2-5; abundance: NA; d_gene: TRBD1; v_gene: TRBV12-3/TRBV12-4; CDR3aa: CASSGTGSGTQYF; CDR3nt: TGTGCCAGCAGTGGGACAGGGTCGGGGACCCAGTACTTC
j_gene: TRBJ2-1; abundance: NA; d_gene: NA; v_gene: TRBV24-1; CDR3aa: CATSDLRGGRANEQFF; CDR3nt: TGTGCCACCAGTGACCTCAGGGGCGGGAGAGCCAATGAGCAGTTCTTC
j_gene: TRBJ2-3; abundance: NA; d_gene: NA; v_gene: TRBV5-4; CDR3aa: CASSARGNPDTQYF; CDR3nt: TGTGCCAGCAGCGCAAGGGGCAACCCAGATACGCAGTATTTT
j_gene: TRBJ1-1; abundance: NA; d_gene: TRBD1; v_gene: TRBV4-1; CDR3aa: CASSHPGQSLSTEAFF; CDR3nt: TGCGCCAGCAGCCATCCGGGACAGTCGTTGAGTACTGAAGCTTTCTTT
j_gene: TRBJ2-5; abundance: NA; d_gene: NA; v_gene: TRBV2; CDR3aa: CASSEGSAGQETQYF; CDR3nt: TGTGCCAGCAGTGAGGGTTCAGCGGGCCAAGAGACCCAGTACTTC
j_gene: TRBJ2-7; abundance: many; d_gene: NA; v_gene: TRBV2; CDR3aa: CASSLVGVGGQYF; CDR3nt: TGTGCCAGCAGCTTAGTGGGAGTTGGGGGCCAGTACTTC
j_gene: TRBJ1-1; abundance: NA; d_gene: NA; v_gene: TRBV9; CDR3aa: CASSSGTSTEAFF; CDR3nt: TGTGCCAGCAGTTCAGGGACGAGCACTGAAGCTTTCTTT
j_gene: TRBJ2-6; abundance: many; d_gene: NA; v_gene: TRBV20-1; CDR3aa: CSAADGTRGANVLTF; CDR3nt: TGCAGTGCTGCGGACGGGACAAGAGGGGCCAACGTCCTGACTTTC
j_gene: TRBJ1-3; abundance: many; d_gene: NA; v_gene: TRBV9; CDR3aa: CASSTQGSGNTIYF; CDR3nt: TGTGCCAGCAGCACACAGGGATCTGGAAACACCATATATTTT
j_gene: TRBJ2-7; abundance: many; d_gene: NA; v_gene: TRBV5-1; CDR3aa: CASSLDRQYEQYF; CDR3nt: TGCGCCAGCAGCTTGGATCGGCAGTACGAGCAGTACTTC
j_gene: TRBJ1-5; abundance: NA; d_gene: NA; v_gene: TRBV7-9; CDR3aa: CASRPRTSGTHQPQHF; CDR3nt: TGTGCCAGCAGACCTAGGACTAGCGGGACACATCAGCCCCAGCATTTT
j_gene: TRBJ2-1; abundance: many; d_gene: NA; v_gene: TRBV12-3/TRBV12-4; CDR3aa: CASSPGGTTYNEQFF; CDR3nt: TGTGCCAGCAGCCCTGGGGGGACCACCTACAATGAGCAGTTCTTC